What follows is one T cell receptor (beta chain) and its context. Its target antigen remains unknown. Per-base qualities were not stored, and no clone one base away is much larger. This record belongs to a study of vaccination effects on CD4 cells after COVID-19 (dated by TCRdb to between 2021 and 2022). In the study overall: In the ViraFEST assay, PBMC were stimulated with viral peptide pools, and antigen-specific CD4+ T cell clonotypes were then identified by expansion using TCR sequencing. Participants received two doses of either the BNT162b2 or the mRNA-1273 mRNA SARS-CoV-2 vaccine. A few million PBMC per well were cultured in IMDM with roughly 5% human AB serum, around 10 IU/ml IL-2 and gentamicin, plus 10 ug/ml peptides. SARS-CoV-2 spike-specific CD4+ TCR repertoires from before and after mRNA vaccination were compared in COVID-19 convalescent patients and in infection-naive vaccine recipients. The full study included approximately nine COVID-19 convalescent patients and a few SARS-CoV-2-naive healthy vaccine recipients. Cultures from other donors in the study were sequenced with the Oncomine TCR Beta short-read assay on an Illumina iSeq 100. The investigation overall reported the following: The study was limited by a small number of convalescent patients, and early post-infection timepoints were lacking. Among healthy vaccine recipients, nearly all vaccine-induced clones were SARS-CoV-2 mono-reactive, and just 1 of 255 was cross-reactive with common cold coronaviruses. Both infection-induced and vaccine-induced clones contracted markedly at late post-vaccination timepoints, which is consistent with waning T cell responses.

CDR1 and CDR2 (SQVTM, ANQGSEA) derive from the germline V gene. From cysteine to phenylalanine, the CDR3 is 13 amino acids long. Kept here is only the CDR3 DNA, which spans 39 bases and is read in frame from base 1. V lost 6 bases and J lost 0 bases; the stretch between them is 9 bases long. After roughly 11 days of culture, CD4+ T cells were isolated with the EasySep CD4+ T cell isolation kit. The absence of prior SARS-CoV-2 infection in healthy vaccine recipients was confirmed by negative nucleocapsid antibodies before and after vaccination. Half of the culture medium was replaced with fresh IL-2-containing medium on days 3 and 7. Unless noted otherwise, every peptide stimulation condition was cultured in triplicate wells. Using Ficoll-Paque Plus gradient centrifugation, PBMC were separated from whole blood and then either used fresh or cryopreserved at -140C. The QIAamp micro DNA kit was used to extract genomic DNA from the cultured CD4+ T cells.

Libraries were made using the immunoSEQ multiplex PCR assay. DNA from the cultured, isolated CD4+ T cells was subjected to TCR beta CDR3 sequencing. The authors' analysis ran thus. Non-productive TCR sequences were removed and reads were trimmed to the CDR3 region, keeping CDR3s of at least 7 amino acids. Antigen-specific clonotypes were identified using the MANAFEST web app by comparison of expansion in peptide wells against reference cultures. Positive clones required FDR<0.05 expansion versus reference and all other wells, odds ratio above 5, and frequency above 0.1% in two replicate wells. A clonotype was called cross-reactive if it was significantly expanded both in SARS-CoV-2 spike wells and in at least one common cold coronavirus spike condition. Using the stringdist R package, CDR3 similarity was measured by Levenshtein distance, and unrooted trees were constructed with ape in R 3.6.1. TCRdb obtained this table from immuneACCESS and retained in-frame rearrangements with V and J assigned. These tables miss some clones; where compared with another copy, unresolved V genes account for less than half of the shortfall, and the remainder is unexplained. V, J and clone size are those of that table, while D and trimming were read from the DNA. The sample table lists over 65,000 clones, about 74% of them with a count of one. The top ten constitute roughly 2% of the sample.

This sequence originates from a human donor who received a COVID-19 vaccine. The chain is made from TRBV29-1 and TRBJ1-5; confidence is insufficient to name the D gene. Sequencing was performed on CD4+ T cells from PBMCs cultured without peptide, taken before COVID-19 vaccination. The nucleotide sequence is given as TGCAGCGTCCAACATGATAGCAATCAGCCCCAGCATTTT. Translation gives CSVQHDSNQPQHF. The entire variable domain, with the stretches around the CDR3 drawn from the reference TRBV29-1 and TRBJ1-5 proteins, is SAVISQKPSRDICQRGTSLTIQCQVDSQVTMMFWYRQQPGQSLTLIATANQGSEATYESGFVIDKFPISRPNLTFSTLTVSNMSPEDSSIYLCSVQHDSNQPQHFGDGTRLSIL.